A single TCR beta chain is shown here with its context. The data are from a study of blood T cell repertoires in COVID-19. As for the study in general: The cDNA or gDNA used as material had been derived from T cells, B-cell-depleted T cells, or PBMCs.

Participant ages covered roughly 18 to 89 years across 25 or so US areas. Before being deemed recovered, Cohort 3 donors had two negative PCRs, clearance, or symptom resolution. The V gene's germline CDR1 is MNHEY and CDR2 SVGAGI. V dropped 8 bases and J dropped 7; count of bases not matched to a gene: 13. The CDR3 is 15 amino acids. Method: immunoSEQ multiplex PCR; TCRdb's copy keeps in-frame clones and lacks some. The data show over 250,000 clones, 89% seen once. Sequencing used PBMCs or T cells enriched from blood (not recorded which). The V and J genes are TRBV6-5 and TRBJ2-7, with TRBD2 identical over 11 bases. This TCR was sampled from a woman aged 60-75 years who had recovered from COVID-19. The CDR3 sequence: CASFRLAGGFREQYF. In nucleotides, the CDR3 is TGTGCCAGCTTCCGGCTAGCGGGGGGATTTAGGGAGCAGTACTTC.